The 22 T cell receptor beta chains in this list originate from one sample, sequenced in a study of Ad26.COV2.S vaccination and SARS-CoV-2 variants. Profiled with immunoSEQ multiplex PCR; TCRdb holds only in-frame clones, not every one. The sample lists around 400,000 clones, 89% occurring once. Treatment defined: around 19 received Ad26.COV2.S at low or high dose, single or two shots; 5 received placebo; per-sample allocation not given. Day 63 following the first vaccine or placebo injection was when the samples were taken. The sample in question was peripheral blood, obtained in a trial of Ad26.COV2.S vaccine versus placebo. These receptors all stem from a person between 18 and 59 years old who received the Ad26.COV2.S COVID-19 vaccine or a placebo.

This clone was seen only once. The J gene is TRBJ1-1, the V gene TRBV30; D gene unclear. Germline values: CDR1 GTSNPN, CDR2 SVGIG (reference sequence). CDR3 length: 10 amino acids. The ends were cut back, 4 bases at V and 5 bases at J, with 5 bases in the middle. CDR3 nucleotides: TGTGCCTGGATGGGAACTGAAGCTTTCTTT. Protein: CAWMGTEAFF.

This chain uses TRBV30 with TRBJ2-3, with D possibly being TRBD1 (6 bases). The CDR3 extends over 12 amino acids. CDR1 is GTSNPN, CDR2 SVGIG, per germline (reference sequence). Trimming removed 3 bases from V and 8 bases from J, with 12 bases in between. CDR3 loop: CAWSRGGGTQYF. The CDR3 DNA is TGTGCCTGGAGCAGGGGTGGGGGTACGCAGTATTTT.

The chain is built from TRBV28 and TRBJ2-5; no firm D call. V was clipped by 5 bases and J by 1 base, with 11 bases between them. Germline V gene lookup returns CDR1 MDHEN and CDR2 SYDVKM. This CDR3 region has 14 residues. The CDR3 protein is CASSGGGVQETQYF. The CDR3, as DNA: TGTGCCAGCAGTGGCGGTGGAGTCCAAGAGACCCAGTACTTC.

The V call is TRBV3-1 (or the pseudogene TRBV3-2), the J call TRBJ2-1; D is unclear. Between the trimmed V and J ends, which lost 0 bases and 9 bases, there was a span of 9 bases. This CDR3 contains 13 residues. The germline V gene has CDR1 LGHDT and CDR2 YNNKEL (reference sequence). Here the CDR3 DNA reads TGTGCCAGCAGCCAAGATCCCCTTGTTGAGCAGTTCTTC. This sequence encodes CASSQDPLVEQFF.

The V call is TRBV5-1, the J call TRBJ2-2; D perhaps matches TRBD2 (6 bases). The CDR3 is 15 amino acids. Germline values: CDR1 SGHRS, CDR2 YFSETQ. The V end lost 5 bases, the J end lost 0 bases, and 11 bases lay between the germline ends. The CDR3 sequence is CASSPRRANTGELFF. DNA of the CDR3: TGCGCCAGCAGTCCGAGGAGGGCGAACACCGGGGAGCTGTTTTTT.

In its sample, this clone was seen a few times. The genes are TRBV6-6 and TRBJ1-2, with TRBD1 as a possible D gene (5 bases). The CDR3 covers 14 residues. From germline, CDR1 is MNHNY and CDR2 SVGAGI (reference sequence). The V end was cut by 5 bases, the J end by 5 bases, with 15 bases between. The CDR3 bases are TGTGCCAGCAGTGATAGTTTGACAGCATATGGCTACACCTTC. Protein sequence: CASSDSLTAYGYTF.

V is TRBV2 and J is TRBJ1-3; D is perhaps TRBD1 (5 bases). The CDR3 extends over 13 amino acids. The V end was cut by 8 bases, the J end by 2 bases, with 10 bases between. Per the germline V gene, CDR1 is SNHLY and CDR2 is FYNNEI. Here the CDR3 DNA reads TGTGCCAGCTTTACAGGACCTGGAAACACCATATATTTT. Protein product: CASFTGPGNTIYF.

This chain uses TRBV7-2 with TRBJ2-7, with 10 bases lining up with TRBD2. Per the germline V gene, CDR1 is SGHTA and CDR2 is FQGNSA. The V segment lost 6 bases and the J segment 2 bases; nucleotides outside the gene matches: 16. This CDR3 is 18 amino acids long. The CDR3 DNA is TGTGCCAGCAGACAGGACCGTCCTGGGCTAGCGGGGGCCTACGAGCAGTACTTC. Translated: CASRQDRPGLAGAYEQYF.

V gene TRBV2 combines with J gene TRBJ1-2; maybe TRBD1 (5 bases). This CDR3 is 14 amino acids long. CDR1 is SNHLY and CDR2 is FYNNEI in the germline V gene. Trimming shortened V by 4 bases and J by 5 bases, and 14 bases separated the two germline ends. The CDR3 loop reads CASSGEGLLYGYTF. CDR3 DNA: TGTGCCAGCAGTGGTGAGGGACTGCTATATGGCTACACCTTC.

V and J are TRBV7-9 and TRBJ2-5; 8 positions match TRBD1. The V gene's germline CDR1 is SEHNR and CDR2 FQNEAQ (reference sequence). The CDR3 is 12 amino acids. The junction had 7 bases not matched to a gene; V was cut back by 11 bases and J by 5 bases. CDR3 nucleotides: TGTGCCGGGGGGACAGGTCCGGAGACCCAGTACTTC. This translates into CAGGTGPETQYF.

Written as DNA, the CDR3 is TGTGCCAGCAGCTTGGGGCTCCGGGAGGTAGAGACCCAGTACTTC. Residues: CASSLGLREVETQYF. The chain recombines TRBV5-6 with TRBJ2-5, with 7 nucleotides matching TRBD2. Germline-derived CDR1 and CDR2 are SGHDT and YYEEEE. CDR3 length: 15 amino acids. The J segment lost 4 bases and the V segment lost 0 bases, leaving 6 bases of the junction unmatched.

This sequence joins TRBV27 and TRBJ1-5, with D possibly matching TRBD1 (6 bases). The germline V gene has CDR1 MNHEY and CDR2 SMNVEV (reference sequence). The length of the CDR3 is 14 residues. The V gene lost 5 bases and the J gene lost 7 bases, with 15 bases spanning the gap. The chain's CDR3 is CASSTRGFRQPQHF. In DNA form, the CDR3 reads TGTGCCAGCAGTACCAGGGGCTTTAGGCAGCCCCAGCATTTT.

The chain joins TRBV29-1 to TRBJ1-1, with D perhaps matching TRBD1 (6 bases). The CDR3 loop spans 13 amino acids. The germline CDR1 and CDR2 sequences are SQVTM and ANQGSEA. The germline V and J ends were trimmed by 5 bases and 5 bases, with 15 bases remaining between them. The CDR3 DNA follows: TGCAGCGTTTCTTTCGGGGGCGTTACTGAAGCTTTCTTT. Its protein product is CSVSFGGVTEAFF.

In this sample, this clone turned up once. The V and J genes are TRBV7-9 and TRBJ2-5, with D perhaps matching TRBD2 (6 bases). Germline V lookup: CDR1 SEHNR, CDR2 FQNEAQ (reference sequence). V gave up 5 bases and J gave up 1 base, with 11 bases separating them. There are 14 residues in the CDR3. CDR3 protein: CASSPGTPQETQYF. CDR3 DNA: TGTGCCAGCAGCCCCGGGACTCCCCAAGAGACCCAGTACTTC. Using reference TRBV7-9 and TRBJ2-5 for the parts outside the CDR3, the full variable domain is DTGVSQNPRHKITKRGQNVTFRCDPISEHNRLYWYRQTLGQGPEFLTYFQNEAQLEKSRLLSDRFSAERPKGSFSTLEIQRTEQGDSAMYLCASSPGTPQETQYFGPGTRLLVL.

This clone showed up just once. The chain couples TRBV4-1 to TRBJ2-7; possibly TRBD2 for D (6 bases). This CDR3 has 15 residues. Germline lookup yields CDR1 MGHRA and CDR2 YSYEKL. Trimming left V 1 base short and J 2 bases short, with 12 bases between. The CDR3 here is CASSQVASVTYEQYF. The CDR3 DNA follows: TGCGCCAGCAGCCAAGTTGCTAGCGTAACCTACGAGCAGTACTTC.

V usage is TRBV19 and J usage is TRBJ1-1; D is undetermined. Germline V gene lookup returns CDR1 LNHDA and CDR2 SQIVND (reference sequence). The CDR3 length is 15 residues. Trimming took 6 bases from V and 4 from J, leaving 18 bases between them. The CDR3 loop is CASRWTAGGGTEAFF. CDR3 DNA: TGTGCCAGTAGGTGGACGGCAGGAGGTGGCACTGAAGCTTTCTTT. The whole variable domain, filled in from reference TRBV19 and TRBJ1-1, reads DGGITQSPKYLFRKEGQNVTLSCEQNLNHDAMYWYRQDPGQGLRLIYYSQIVNDFQKGDIAEGYSVSREKKESFPLTVTSAQKNPTAFYLCASRWTAGGGTEAFFGQGTRLTVV.

The chain employs TRBV7-2 and TRBJ2-1, with D perhaps TRBD2 (6 bases). The CDR3 is made up of 13 amino acids. CDR1 SGHTA and CDR2 FQGNSA come from the germline V gene. The V end lost 5 bases, the J end lost 6 bases, and 11 bases lay between the germline ends. In DNA, the CDR3 is TGTGCCAGCAGCCGGGACTCGCTCAATGAGCAGTTCTTC. Protein sequence: CASSRDSLNEQFF.

The rearrangement links TRBV7-2 to TRBJ1-1; D might be TRBD1 (5 bases). Germline CDR1 reads SGHTA; CDR2 reads FQGNSA. The CDR3 sequence is 14 residues long. The V and J ends lost 3 bases and 1 base respectively, with 9 bases between them. CDR3 residues: CASSLSGTNTEAFF. The CDR3, as DNA: TGTGCCAGCAGCTTGTCAGGGACGAACACTGAAGCTTTCTTT.

The chain uses TRBV4-3 and TRBJ1-5; 10 bases agree with TRBD1. Looked up from germline, CDR1 is LGHNA and CDR2 is YSLEER. The CDR3 length is 16 residues. The V gene end was trimmed by 1 base and the J gene end by 7 bases; junction bases not matched to a gene: 7. The CDR3 is CASSQGSGTGAQPQHF. The CDR3 DNA reads as TGCGCCAGCAGCCAAGGTAGTGGGACAGGGGCCCAGCCCCAGCATTTT.

The gene calls are TRBV4-1 and TRBJ2-3; D is perhaps TRBD1 or TRBD2 (6 bases each). The CDR3 has 17 amino acids. CDR1 is MGHRA and CDR2 is YSYEKL in the germline V gene. With 2 bases removed from V and 4 bases from J, the gap between germline ends came to 19 bases. In DNA, the CDR3 is TGCGCCAGCAGCCAAAAAAATTTCGGGGGCGAATCAGATACGCAGTATTTT. This sequence encodes CASSQKNFGGESDTQYF.

The V and J genes are TRBV11-3 and TRBJ2-7; a weak D match, TRBD2 (5 bases). V was trimmed by 5 bases and J by 2 bases, leaving 13 bases between them. The germline gives CDR1 SGHNT, CDR2 YENEEA. The CDR3 contains 14 residues. CDR3 coding DNA: TGTGCCAGCAGCCTTGTCGGAGGCGCCTACGAGCAGTACTTC. This gives the protein CASSLVGGAYEQYF.

The rearrangement links TRBV6-2 or TRBV6-3 to TRBJ2-7, with 10 nucleotides matching TRBD1. Germline loops: CDR1 MNHEY, CDR2 SVGEGT. V lost 2 bases and J lost 4; bases outside the gene matches: 2. This CDR3 is built from 14 residues. CDR3 residues: CASSYRQGAYEQYF. In DNA form, the CDR3 reads TGTGCCAGCAGTTACCGACAGGGGGCTTACGAGCAGTACTTC.